This TCR beta chain was sequenced in a study of T cell responses to AZD1222 COVID-19 vaccine. J gave up 10 bases and V 3 bases, and 6 bases lay outside the gene matches. The CDR3 is 12 amino acids. Looked up from germline, CDR1 is SGHNT and CDR2 is YYREEE (reference sequence). Overall study findings and caveats: Targets within unmutated variant regions were reportedly found for nearly half of spike-specific TCRs. Repertoires were obtained solely post-peak T cell response.

Comment on this clone: The antigen remains unidentified.

The table came from immunoSEQ multiplex PCR; TCRdb's copy has only in-frame clones and leaves some out. The sample has 65,000 to 95,000 clones; 85% are singletons. The chain has TRBV5-4 and TRBJ1-1; 7 bases match TRBD1. The origin of this receptor is an adult in good health. The sample in question was peripheral blood, obtained on day 0 of AZD1222 vaccination. In DNA form, the CDR3 reads TGTGCCAGCAGCTCCCATGAGGGGGCAGCTTTCTTT. It specifies CASSSHEGAAFF. Together with reference TRBV5-4 and TRBJ1-1, the CDR3 gives the full variable domain: ETGVTQSPTHLIKTRGQQVTLRCSSQSGHNTVSWYQQALGQGPQFIFQYYREEENGRGNFPPRFSGLQFPNYSSELNVNALELDDSALYLCASSSHEGAAFFGQGTRLTVV.